These 30 T cell receptor beta chains were all obtained from the same sample, sequenced in a study of cytomegalovirus exposure and HLA in healthy donors (dated by TCRdb to about 2017). Library preparation used the immunoSEQ multiplex PCR assay. In TCRdb, the immuneACCESS table is reduced to in-frame sequences with V and J assigned. These tables do not hold every clone; where another copy was compared, an unresolved V gene accounts for under half, and the others remain unexplained. The sample table records some 220,000 clones; about 89% of these occur just once. The ten largest account for 1% to 1.2% of the sample. The source material was PBMCs. These receptor sequences come from a woman between 18 and 30 years old in good health and CMV-seronegative.

The chain couples TRBV6-4 to TRBJ1-1, with a possible D match to TRBD1 (5 bases). Germline V lookup: CDR1 MRHNA, CDR2 SNTAGT. This CDR3 comprises 13 residues. Deletions cut 5 bases from V and 2 bases from J, with 9 bases between. In DNA, the CDR3 is TGTGCCAGCAGTACAGGAGCCAACACTGAAGCTTTCTTT. Translated, it gives CASSTGANTEAFF.

The CDR3 coding sequence is TGCGCCAGCAGCTTGCGCGGGGAAAGCTCCTACGAGCAGTACTTC. Amino acid sequence: CASSLRGESSYEQYF. The gene calls are TRBV5-1 and TRBJ2-7; D possibly corresponds to TRBD2 (6 bases). The CDR3 contains 15 residues. Between the trimmed V and J ends, which lost 1 base and 0 bases, there was a span of 11 bases. From germline, CDR1 is SGHRS and CDR2 YFSETQ.

This chain joins TRBV5-1 and TRBJ2-3; D is possibly TRBD2 (6 bases). The CDR3 has 16 residues. The V gene's germline CDR1 is SGHRS and CDR2 YFSETQ. The germline V and J ends were trimmed by 5 bases and 2 bases, with 18 bases remaining between them. CDR3 region: CASSNSQRVATDTQYF. CDR3 sequence (DNA): TGCGCCAGCAGTAATTCGCAGCGGGTGGCCACAGATACGCAGTATTTT.

This chain connects TRBV27 to TRBJ2-1; 7 bases align to TRBD2. The V gene end was trimmed by 5 bases and the J gene end by 1 base; junction bases not matched to a gene: 8. The CDR3 is 16 amino acids. Germline loops: CDR1 MNHEY, CDR2 SMNVEV (reference sequence). The DNA for the CDR3 is TGTGCCAGCAGTGCGACTAGCACCAGTTCCTACAATGAGCAGTTCTTC. This gives the protein CASSATSTSSYNEQFF.

The rearrangement links TRBV11-2 to TRBJ2-5, with D hard to call. Germline lookup yields CDR1 SGHAT and CDR2 FQNNGV. The CDR3 contains 12 residues. Trimming left V 3 bases short and J 8 bases short, with 10 bases between. The CDR3 is CASSFRGNTQYF. DNA of the CDR3: TGTGCCAGCAGCTTCAGAGGAAATACCCAGTACTTC.

The chain uses TRBV30 and TRBJ2-7; 7 bases line up with TRBD1. The J segment lost 9 bases and the V segment lost 5 bases, leaving 10 bases of the junction unmatched. This CDR3 comprises 12 residues. Germline values: CDR1 GTSNPN, CDR2 SVGIG (reference sequence). CDR3 loop: CAWGTGAHGQYF. The CDR3, as DNA: TGTGCCTGGGGAACAGGGGCCCACGGGCAGTACTTC.

V gene TRBV7-9 combines with J gene TRBJ2-5; TRBD2 matches 11 bases. Germline CDR1 reads SEHNR; CDR2 reads FQNEAQ (reference sequence). The junction had 6 bases not matched to a gene; V was cut back by 3 bases and J by 0 bases. The CDR3 covers 17 residues. CDR3 amino acids: CASSFGSLAGDQETQYF. The CDR3 nucleotides are TGTGCCAGCAGCTTTGGTTCACTAGCGGGGGACCAAGAGACCCAGTACTTC.

This chain links TRBV27 with TRBJ2-1; a weak D match, TRBD2 (6 bases). This CDR3 comprises 19 residues. Germline V lookup: CDR1 MNHEY, CDR2 SMNVEV (reference sequence). V gave up 7 bases and J gave up 1 base, with 26 bases separating them. The CDR3 spells CASTHTPGGPEASYNEQFF. The DNA for the CDR3 is TGTGCCAGCACCCACACGCCCGGAGGGCCTGAAGCGTCCTACAATGAGCAGTTCTTC.

The CDR3 nucleotides read TGTGCCAGCAGCTTACGTACGGGAAGCTACACCTTC. Amino acids: CASSLRTGSYTF. V usage is TRBV7-9 and J usage is TRBJ1-2; D not certain. Trimming pared 2 bases from V and 9 bases from J, leaving 10 bases between. Germline V gene data show CDR1 as SEHNR and CDR2 as FQNEAQ (reference sequence). This CDR3 is built from 12 residues.

This chain joins TRBV30 and TRBJ2-3; D possibly corresponds to TRBD2 (5 bases). Trimming removed 7 bases at V and 8 bases at J, with 16 bases between. The CDR3 runs to 12 residues. Per germline, CDR1 GTSNPN and CDR2 SVGIG (reference sequence). CDR3 residues: CASFIGIGTQYF. Written as DNA, the CDR3 is TGTGCCTCCTTCATCGGGATCGGTACGCAGTATTTT.

The chain combines TRBV2 with TRBJ1-1; 12 bases line up with TRBD1. V shed 11 bases and J 3 bases; nucleotides not matched to a gene: 7. Germline V gives CDR1 SNHLY, CDR2 FYNNEI. This CDR3 is 14 amino acids long. The CDR3 protein is CARRDRGPDTEAFF. CDR3 nucleotides: TGTGCCCGACGGGACAGGGGGCCGGACACTGAAGCTTTCTTT.

J is TRBJ1-1 and V is TRBV27, with D maybe TRBD1 (5 bases). Per the germline V gene, CDR1 is MNHEY and CDR2 is SMNVEV (reference sequence). The length of the CDR3 is 13 residues. The germline V and J ends were trimmed by 6 bases and 6 bases, with 14 bases remaining between them. The CDR3 DNA reads as TGTGCCAGCAGCCAAGGGACTGCTCCTGAAGCTTTCTTT. Its translation: CASSQGTAPEAFF.

The chain is built from TRBV19 and TRBJ2-2; 8 positions match TRBD1. The germline V gene has CDR1 LNHDA and CDR2 SQIVND (reference sequence). After removal of 5 bases from V and 0 bases from J, the junction contained 5 bases not matched to a gene. This CDR3 contains 16 residues. The CDR3 DNA reads TGTGCCAGTAGTTTTTGGGGACAGGCGAACACCGGGGAGCTGTTTTTT. It translates to CASSFWGQANTGELFF.

This chain uses TRBV9 with TRBJ2-1; no clear D. CDR3 length: 11 amino acids. Germline V gene data show CDR1 as SGDLS and CDR2 as YYNGEE. The germline V and J ends were trimmed by 0 bases and 10 bases, with 5 bases remaining between them. CDR3 nucleotide sequence: TGTGCCAGCAGCGTAGTCGGGGAGCAGTTCTTC. Its translation is CASSVVGEQFF.

This clone was counted ten times or more. The chain joins TRBV5-4 to TRBJ1-4, with D maybe TRBD1 (6 bases). Trimming pared 4 bases from V and 10 bases from J, leaving 20 bases between. The CDR3 spans 15 residues. In germline, CDR1 is SGHNT, CDR2 YYREEE (reference sequence). CDR3 sequence reads: CASSDRQAPRGKLFF. CDR3 DNA: TGTGCCAGCAGCGATCGACAGGCTCCAAGGGGAAAACTGTTTTTT.

CDR3 coding DNA: TGTGCCAGCTCCGCCACGGAGGGCTCCTACTATGGCTACACCTTC. It specifies CASSATEGSYYGYTF. The rearrangement uses TRBV6-5 and TRBJ1-2; D not certain. The CDR3 covers 15 residues. Looked up from germline, CDR1 is MNHEY and CDR2 is SVGAGI. Trimming removed 8 bases at V and 3 bases at J, with 19 bases between.

CDR3 in amino acids: CASTGAGSYEQYF. The CDR3, as DNA: TGTGCCAGCACCGGAGCGGGCTCCTACGAGCAGTACTTC. J is TRBJ2-7 and V is TRBV6-1, with D tentatively TRBD2 (6 bases). The V end was cut by 7 bases, the J end by 0 bases, with 10 bases between. The CDR3 totals 13 residues. Germline-derived CDR1 and CDR2 are MNHNS and SASEGT.

The rearrangement uses TRBV7-8 and TRBJ2-1; TRBD1 matches at 10 bases. The V gene end was trimmed by 3 bases and the J gene end by 8 bases; junction bases not matched to a gene: 10. This CDR3 is 16 amino acids long. Per the germline V gene, CDR1 is SGHVS and CDR2 is FQNEAQ. The CDR3 region has the DNA TGTGCCAGCAGCTTGGGTGGGACAGGGGCCCCATATGAGCAGTTCTTC. This sequence encodes CASSLGGTGAPYEQFF.

This chain joins TRBV28 and TRBJ1-6, with 8 bases aligning to TRBD1. Per germline, CDR1 MDHEN and CDR2 SYDVKM. CDR3 length: 15 residues. V shed 6 bases, J shed 9 bases, and the junction held 10 bases outside the gene matches. The chain's CDR3 is CASRASDRGGSPLHF. CDR3 in DNA: TGTGCCAGCAGGGCCTCAGACAGGGGCGGTTCACCCCTCCACTTT.

The rearrangement links TRBV19 to TRBJ1-4; D is perhaps TRBD1 (6 bases). Germline CDR1 reads LNHDA; CDR2 reads SQIVND (reference sequence). Trimming removed 6 bases at V and 7 bases at J, with 15 bases between. The CDR3 is made up of 14 amino acids. This CDR3 reads CASRPPQGREKLFF. Here the CDR3 DNA reads TGTGCCAGTAGACCTCCACAGGGACGTGAAAAACTGTTTTTT.

The chain employs TRBV5-1 and TRBJ2-1; 9 nucleotides agree with TRBD2. The trim removed 0 bases at V and 6 bases at J, leaving 1 base unmatched. This CDR3 comprises 14 residues. Germline-derived CDR1 and CDR2 are SGHRS and YFSETQ. The CDR3 spells CASSLGSGSNEQFF. CDR3 sequence (DNA): TGCGCCAGCAGCTTGGGTAGCGGGAGCAATGAGCAGTTCTTC. Filled out from reference TRBV5-1 and TRBJ2-1, the complete variable domain reads KAGVTQTPRYLIKTRGQQVTLSCSPISGHRSVSWYQQTPGQGLQFLFEYFSETQRNKGNFPGRFSGRQFSNSRSEMNVSTLELGDSALYLCASSLGSGSNEQFFGPGTRLTVL.

This chain uses TRBV11-3 with TRBJ2-1, with D possibly being TRBD2 (5 bases). The germline V gene encodes CDR1 SGHNT and CDR2 YENEEA. V dropped 0 bases and J dropped 6 bases, with 12 bases sitting between them. This CDR3 spans 15 amino acids. CDR3: CASSLEWGEGNEQFF. The CDR3 DNA follows: TGTGCCAGCAGCTTAGAGTGGGGAGAAGGCAATGAGCAGTTCTTC.

In its sample, this clone was seen once. The chain joins TRBV6-1 to TRBJ1-1, with a weak D call TRBD1 (5 bases). Germline V lookup: CDR1 MNHNS, CDR2 SASEGT. V was cut by 8 bases and J by 4 bases, with 20 bases left in between. There are 15 residues in the CDR3. CDR3 DNA sequence: TGTGCCAGCTGTAAGGGGTTCAATTGGGCCACTGAAGCTTTCTTT. It translates to CASCKGFNWATEAFF.

The chain joins TRBV28 to TRBJ2-7; D perhaps matches TRBD2 (7 bases). The CDR3 covers 15 residues. Germline V gene lookup returns CDR1 MDHEN and CDR2 SYDVKM. V gave up 5 bases and J gave up 4 bases, with 18 bases separating them. CDR3 protein: CASSRWEGVGYEQYF. The CDR3 nucleotides read TGTGCCAGCAGTCGTTGGGAGGGGGTTGGATACGAGCAGTACTTC.

V and J are TRBV7-2 and TRBJ1-1, with unresolved D. V dropped 2 bases and J dropped 4 bases, with 8 bases sitting between them. The CDR3 has 13 residues. Per the germline V gene, CDR1 is SGHTA and CDR2 is FQGNSA. This chain's CDR3 is CASSLRGPTEAFF. CDR3 in DNA: TGTGCCAGCAGCTTACGCGGGCCCACTGAAGCTTTCTTT.

The chain employs TRBV5-1 and TRBJ2-1; D is perhaps TRBD1 (5 bases). The germline V gene encodes CDR1 SGHRS and CDR2 YFSETQ. The CDR3 is 12 amino acids. Trimming stripped 2 bases from V and 8 bases from J, with 8 bases between. In DNA form, the CDR3 reads TGCGCCAGCAGCTTTGCAGGGCATGAGCAGTTCTTC. Translated, it gives CASSFAGHEQFF.

The chain joins TRBV6-5 to TRBJ1-5; the match to TRBD1 covers 8 bases. The V gene end was trimmed by 5 bases and the J gene end by 5 bases; junction bases not matched to a gene: 5. The CDR3 consists of 14 residues. The germline CDR1 and CDR2 sequences are MNHEY and SVGAGI. CDR3 bases: TGTGCCAGCAGTGTCCAGGGGGCGCATCAGCCCCAGCATTTT. It codes for CASSVQGAHQPQHF.

V and J are TRBV11-2 and TRBJ2-1; no definite D call. In germline, CDR1 is SGHAT, CDR2 FQNNGV. V lost 5 bases to trimming and J lost 7 bases, with 15 bases between them. The CDR3 runs to 14 residues. In DNA, the CDR3 is TGTGCCAGCAGCCCCCAACTGGGCCCGAATGAGCAGTTCTTC. Its translation is CASSPQLGPNEQFF.

This chain links TRBV11-3 with TRBJ2-7, with 7 positions matching TRBD2. V trimming: 0 bases; J trimming: 3 bases; junction bases outside the gene matches: 5. The CDR3 runs to 15 residues. Germline-derived CDR1 and CDR2 are SGHNT and YENEEA. CDR3 coding DNA: TGTGCCAGCAGCTTAGAGGGACTACTCAACTACGAGCAGTACTTC. This codes for CASSLEGLLNYEQYF.

The rearrangement links TRBV19 to TRBJ1-5; no clear D. Trimming took 3 bases from V and 0 from J, leaving 15 bases between them. This CDR3 has 17 amino acids. CDR1 and CDR2 (germline): LNHDA, SQIVND (reference sequence). CDR3 loop: CASSMFSGQYSNQPQHF. The CDR3 DNA reads TGTGCCAGTAGTATGTTCTCAGGTCAGTATAGCAATCAGCCCCAGCATTTT.